One sample yielded the 7 T cell receptor beta chains listed below, sequenced in a study of blood T cell repertoires in COVID-19. Only in-frame clones appear in the TCRdb table, and some are missing; sequencing was by immunoSEQ multiplex PCR. This table has some 20,000 clones, 75% to 90% appearing once. Specimen: peripheral blood. These receptors were taken from a woman aged 80 or over with active or convalescent COVID-19.

In its sample, this clone was seen once. The chain uses TRBV10-2 and TRBJ2-1, with 13 bases identical to TRBD2. The V and J ends lost 8 bases and 9 bases, in that order; junction bases with no gene match: 13. Germline CDR1 WSHSY, CDR2 SAAADI. This CDR3 spans 16 amino acids. CDR3 amino acids: CASRGLAGAEGAEQFF. DNA for the CDR3: TGCGCCAGCCGTGGACTAGCGGGGGCTGAAGGGGCTGAGCAGTTCTTC.

The gene calls are TRBV18 and TRBJ2-7; 11 bases match TRBD1. V lost 1 base and J lost 6; bases outside the gene matches: 8. This CDR3 contains 16 residues. Germline V gives CDR1 KGHSH, CDR2 LQKENI. The CDR3 here is CASSPLQGQGAFEQYF. CDR3 bases: TGTGCCAGCTCACCACTGCAAGGACAGGGGGCGTTCGAGCAGTACTTC.

The chain uses TRBV5-1 and TRBJ2-1; 9 bases map to TRBD1. The V gene end was trimmed by 7 bases and the J gene end by 8 bases; junction bases not matched to a gene: 25. There are 19 residues in the CDR3. CDR1 is SGHRS and CDR2 is YFSETQ in the germline V gene. CDR3 loop: CASRSGTGSSRGFNDEQFF. CDR3 DNA: TGCGCCAGCCGATCCGGGACAGGGTCTTCACGTGGATTTAACGATGAGCAGTTCTTC.

The chain couples TRBV14 to TRBJ2-1; D is possibly TRBD2 (5 bases). V was shortened by 2 bases and J by 9 bases, with 11 bases between the two germline ends. This CDR3 comprises 13 residues. Per the germline V gene, CDR1 is SGHDN and CDR2 is FVKESK. This chain's CDR3 is CASSQLLASEQFF. As DNA, the CDR3 is TGTGCCAGCAGCCAACTCCTAGCAAGTGAGCAGTTCTTC.

The V and J genes are TRBV5-4 and TRBJ2-3, with 8 nucleotides matching TRBD2. This CDR3 is 17 amino acids long. V lost 0 bases, J lost 2 bases, and 8 bases stayed unmatched. Germline lookup yields CDR1 SGHNT and CDR2 YYREEE (reference sequence). The CDR3 reads CASSLAYGGGLTDTQYF. DNA for the CDR3: TGTGCCAGCAGCTTGGCCTACGGCGGGGGGCTCACAGATACGCAGTATTTT.

This rearrangement joins TRBV3-1 (or the pseudogene TRBV3-2) to TRBJ2-7, with 9 bases identical to TRBD2. Germline lookup yields CDR1 LGHDT and CDR2 YNNKEL (reference sequence). This CDR3 region has 14 residues. Trimming removed 3 bases from V and 6 bases from J; junction bases left unmatched: 6. CDR3 nucleotides: TGTGCCAGCAGCCAGGGACTAGCTCGCGGCGAGCAGTACTTC. It codes for CASSQGLARGEQYF.

This clone was counted between two and nine times. The chain combines TRBV28 with TRBJ1-2, with 7 nucleotides matching TRBD1. This CDR3 has 13 residues. V dropped 10 bases and J dropped 3; count of bases not matched to a gene: 8. CDR1 is MDHEN, CDR2 SYDVKM, per germline. The CDR3: CAIMDRRDYGYTF. The DNA of the CDR3 is TGTGCCATCATGGACAGGAGGGACTATGGCTACACCTTC.